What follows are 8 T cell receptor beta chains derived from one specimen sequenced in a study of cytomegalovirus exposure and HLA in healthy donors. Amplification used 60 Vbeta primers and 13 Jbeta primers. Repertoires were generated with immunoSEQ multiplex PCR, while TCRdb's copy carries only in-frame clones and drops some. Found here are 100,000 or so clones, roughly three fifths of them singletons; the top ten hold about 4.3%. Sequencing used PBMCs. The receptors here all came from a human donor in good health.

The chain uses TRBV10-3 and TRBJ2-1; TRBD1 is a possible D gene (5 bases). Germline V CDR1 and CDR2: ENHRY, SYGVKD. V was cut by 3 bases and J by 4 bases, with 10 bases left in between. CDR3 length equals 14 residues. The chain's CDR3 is CAISDTGQYNEQFF. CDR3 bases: TGTGCCATCAGTGACACAGGACAATACAATGAGCAGTTCTTC.

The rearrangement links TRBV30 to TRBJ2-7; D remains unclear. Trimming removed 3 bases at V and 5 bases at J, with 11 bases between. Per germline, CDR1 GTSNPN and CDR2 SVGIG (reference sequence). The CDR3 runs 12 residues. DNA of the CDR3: TGTGCCTGGAGCGCCACTTCTAACGAGCAGTACTTC. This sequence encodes CAWSATSNEQYF.

CDR3 bases: TGTGCCAGCAGCTACAGACAGGGGGCAGGGGAGACCCAGTACTTC. Its translation is CASSYRQGAGETQYF. The chain combines TRBV28 with TRBJ2-5; 10 bases align to TRBD1. Germline trimming cut 6 bases from V and 5 bases from J; bases unmatched to any gene: 9. The CDR3 sequence is 15 residues long. Germline V gene lookup returns CDR1 MDHEN and CDR2 SYDVKM.

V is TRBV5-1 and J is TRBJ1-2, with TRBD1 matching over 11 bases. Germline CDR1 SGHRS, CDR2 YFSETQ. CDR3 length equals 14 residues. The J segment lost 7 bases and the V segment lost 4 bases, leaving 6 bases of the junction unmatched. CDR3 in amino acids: CASSVRTGGLGYTF. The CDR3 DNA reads TGCGCCAGCAGCGTGAGGACAGGGGGCCTTGGCTACACCTTC.

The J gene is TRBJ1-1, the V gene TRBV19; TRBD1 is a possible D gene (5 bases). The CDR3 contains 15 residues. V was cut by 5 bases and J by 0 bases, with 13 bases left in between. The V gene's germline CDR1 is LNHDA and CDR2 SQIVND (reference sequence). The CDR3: CASSPRTSMNTEAFF. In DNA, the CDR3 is TGTGCCAGTAGTCCCCGGACAAGCATGAACACTGAAGCTTTCTTT.

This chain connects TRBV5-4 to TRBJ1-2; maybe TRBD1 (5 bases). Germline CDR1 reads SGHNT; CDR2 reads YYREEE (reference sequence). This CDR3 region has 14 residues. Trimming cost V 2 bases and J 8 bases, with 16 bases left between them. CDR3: CASSFSDSPGGYTF. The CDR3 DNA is TGTGCCAGCAGCTTCTCTGACAGCCCAGGGGGCTACACCTTC.

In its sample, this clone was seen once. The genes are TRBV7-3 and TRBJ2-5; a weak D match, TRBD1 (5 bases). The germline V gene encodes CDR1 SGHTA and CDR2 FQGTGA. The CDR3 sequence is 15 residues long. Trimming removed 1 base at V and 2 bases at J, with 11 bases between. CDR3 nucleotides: TGTGCCAGCAGCTTAATTGGGGCAGAACAAGAGACCCAGTACTTC. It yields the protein CASSLIGAEQETQYF.

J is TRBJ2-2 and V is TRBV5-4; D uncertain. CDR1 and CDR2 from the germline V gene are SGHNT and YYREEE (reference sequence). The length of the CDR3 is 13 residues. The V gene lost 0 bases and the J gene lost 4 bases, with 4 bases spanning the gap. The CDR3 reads CASSLDSTGELFF. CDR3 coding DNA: TGTGCCAGCAGCTTGGACAGCACCGGGGAGCTGTTTTTT.